Each of the 25 T cell receptor beta chains below was sequenced from the same sample in a study of human T cells and chemical hapten exposure. The sample's time point: patch test 1, 2 weeks after DPC sensitization. The treatment here: therapeutic diphenylcyclopropenone sensitization with weekly scalp DPC. MiXCR, applied by TCRdb to the RACE reads, yields one record per CDR3 protein. The table includes a few hundred thousand distinct CDR3 sequences, roughly 4.8% detected once. The source was whole blood, collected in connection with sensitization to the hapten diphenylcyclopropenone (DPC). The receptors derive from a woman in her fifties or sixties with alopecia areata. Some clones in this sample may be carry-over from other donors' samples.

This clonotype has ten or more counts. V and J are TRBV10-3 and TRBJ2-3; D perhaps matches TRBD2 (5 bases). The germline V and J ends were trimmed by 6 bases and 0 bases, with 22 bases remaining between them. Germline V gene sequence: CDR1 ENHRY, CDR2 SYGVKD. The CDR3 has 18 amino acids. The CDR3 DNA follows: TGTGCCATCAGGGGTCAAATTGTGAGCGGAGCTAGCACAGATACGCAGTATTTT. This translates into CAIRGQIVSGASTDTQYF.

The chain joins TRBV3-1 to TRBJ2-7, with D possibly matching TRBD2 (6 bases). This CDR3 is built from 13 residues. V was cut by 3 bases and J by 6 bases, with 12 bases left in between. Germline V gives CDR1 LGHDT, CDR2 YNNKEL (reference sequence). The DNA of the CDR3 is TGTGCCAGCAGCCAGGGGGAGGCCTTCGAGCAGTACTTC. Translation gives CASSQGEAFEQYF.

This clonotype was counted between two and nine times. The rearrangement joins TRBV20-1 to TRBJ1-1; D call uncertain. The CDR3 sequence is 14 residues long. With 1 base removed from V and 1 base from J, the gap between germline ends came to 10 bases. Per germline, CDR1 DFQATT and CDR2 SNEGSKA (reference sequence). The CDR3 is CSARARVPNTEAFF. The CDR3 DNA sequence: TGCAGTGCTAGAGCACGAGTTCCGAACACTGAAGCTTTCTTT.

This clonotype was observed at least ten times. This chain joins TRBV20-1 and TRBJ1-1; possibly TRBD1 for D (5 bases). Trimming took off 8 bases at V and 1 base at J, with 14 bases between the two ends. Looked up from germline, CDR1 is DFQATT and CDR2 is SNEGSKA (reference sequence). The length of the CDR3 is 13 residues. The CDR3 nucleotides read TGCAGTACTCGAGGCCAGGGGAACACTGAAGCTTTCTTT. Its protein product is CSTRGQGNTEAFF.

This clonotype was seen ten or more times. The rearrangement links TRBV27 to TRBJ2-3; tentative D call: TRBD2 (5 bases). Trimming removed 7 bases at V and 0 bases at J, with 11 bases between. The CDR3 runs to 14 residues. Germline V gene data show CDR1 as MNHEY and CDR2 as SMNVEV (reference sequence). CDR3 amino acids: CASKRELSTDTQYF. As DNA, the CDR3 is TGTGCCAGCAAAAGGGAGTTGAGCACAGATACGCAGTATTTT.

In its sample, this clonotype was seen many times. The CDR3: CASSPLAGAVGVAKNIQYF. The DNA for the CDR3 is TGTGCCAGCAGTCCCCTTGCGGGAGCGGTGGGTGTAGCCAAAAACATTCAGTACTTC. The J gene is TRBJ2-4, the V gene TRBV27; 7 bases line up with TRBD2. The germline gives CDR1 MNHEY, CDR2 SMNVEV (reference sequence). J gave up 0 bases and V 5 bases, and 16 bases lay outside the gene matches. This CDR3 contains 19 residues.

The CDR3 bases are TGTGCCAGCAGTACGTACGACACTGAAGCTTTCTTT. Translated: CASSTYDTEAFF. The V call is TRBV6-2 or TRBV6-3, the J call TRBJ1-1; no clear D gene. This CDR3 is 12 amino acids long. Germline loops: CDR1 MNHEY, CDR2 SVGEGT. V lost 5 bases to trimming and J lost 3 bases, with 7 bases between them.

This clonotype was observed many times. The chain carries TRBV6-2 or TRBV6-3 and TRBJ1-1; possible D gene TRBD1, 6 bases. Looked up from germline, CDR1 is MNHEY and CDR2 is SVGEGT. The CDR3 consists of 13 residues. Trimming cost V 2 bases and J 4 bases, with 8 bases left between them. CDR3 protein: CASSYTGSTEAFF. CDR3 in DNA: TGTGCCAGCAGTTACACAGGGAGCACTGAAGCTTTCTTT.

This clonotype has ten or more counts. The chain recombines TRBV7-9 with TRBJ1-4; D unresolved. V lost 5 bases and J 0 bases, leaving 19 bases between the germline ends. Germline V gene sequence: CDR1 SEHNR, CDR2 FQNEAQ (reference sequence). The CDR3 sequence is 18 residues long. This CDR3 reads CASSPLTWQTTTNEKLFF. The CDR3 nucleotides read TGTGCCAGCAGCCCCCTAACGTGGCAAACTACAACTAATGAAAAACTGTTTTTT.

A remark on this clonotype: Just one base apart from a much larger clone, this may be a read error. The chain employs TRBV12-3 or TRBV12-4 and TRBJ2-7; D unclear. The CDR3 is 11 amino acids. The CDR3 spells CASRRSYDQYF. The CDR3 DNA is TGTGCCAGCCGACGCTCCTACGACCAGTACTTC.

This clonotype has at least ten counts. V and J are TRBV6-5 and TRBJ1-5; 9 nucleotides match TRBD1. CDR3 length equals 11 residues. The V gene end was trimmed by 6 bases and the J gene end by 11 bases; junction bases not matched to a gene: 2. CDR1 MNHEY and CDR2 SVGAGI come from the germline V gene. The CDR3, as DNA: TGTGCCAGCAGCTGGGACAGGGCCCAGCATTTT. This translates into CASSWDRAQHF.

This clonotype was picked up many times. At one end, the junction sequence differs from germline, possibly due to a read error. Here the CDR3 DNA reads TGCAGCGTTGAAAGTGGGGGCCGGGAGGCCTTC. Residues: CSVESGGREAF. V is TRBV29-1 and J is TRBJ1-2; perhaps TRBD1 as D (6 bases). The CDR3 loop spans 11 amino acids. Germline CDR1 reads SQVTM; CDR2 reads ANQGSEA.

There are many counts of this clonotype. The chain recombines TRBV7-8 with TRBJ2-3; 8 nucleotides align to TRBD2. The CDR3 length is 15 residues. The V segment lost 5 bases and the J segment 3 bases; nucleotides outside the gene matches: 7. Per the germline V gene, CDR1 is SGHVS and CDR2 is FQNEAQ. Here the CDR3 DNA reads TGTGCCAGCAGCAAAGGGACTAGGGTTACAGATACGCAGTATTTT. Translating gives CASSKGTRVTDTQYF.

This clonotype was counted at least ten times. The chain carries TRBV9 and TRBJ2-7; either TRBD1 or TRBD2 may supply D (5 bases each). V gave up 0 bases and J gave up 1 base, with 8 bases separating them. The V gene's germline CDR1 is SGDLS and CDR2 YYNGEE. The CDR3 loop spans 14 amino acids. The CDR3 DNA follows: TGTGCCAGCAGCGTAGCCGGGGCGTCCTACGAGCAGTACTTC. Translated: CASSVAGASYEQYF.

J is TRBJ1-1 and V is TRBV29-1, with 7 bases that match TRBD1. With 5 bases clipped from V and 9 bases from J, the junction kept 12 bases outside the gene matches. The CDR3 length is 13 residues. CDR1 is SQVTM, CDR2 ANQGSEA, per germline. The CDR3 protein is CSVQTRDSDKAFF. The CDR3 DNA sequence: TGCAGCGTTCAGACCCGGGACAGCGATAAAGCTTTCTTT.

The chain combines TRBV5-1 with TRBJ2-3; 9 bases agree with TRBD1. This CDR3 is built from 15 residues. Trimming took 2 bases from V and 5 from J; bases not matched to a gene: 6. Germline loops: CDR1 SGHRS, CDR2 YFSETQ. The CDR3 DNA sequence: TGCGCCAGCAGCTTAGGACAGGGGCGTGTAGATACGCAGTATTTT. Translated: CASSLGQGRVDTQYF.

This clonotype has a count of ten or more. The CDR3 sequence is CASSLDLRLTGELFF. The CDR3 nucleotides read TGTGCCAGCAGCTTAGATTTGCGACTTACCGGGGAGCTGTTTTTT. The J gene is TRBJ2-2, the V gene TRBV11-2; D ambiguous. Deletions cut 0 bases from V and 5 bases from J, with 10 bases between. The CDR3 is 15 amino acids. Germline V lookup: CDR1 SGHAT, CDR2 FQNNGV.

Only a few counts were recorded for this clonotype. The chain has TRBV7-8 and TRBJ2-1; 9 bases line up with TRBD2. CDR3 length equals 16 residues. CDR1 and CDR2 (germline): SGHVS, FQNEAQ. Trimming cost V 0 bases and J 9 bases; bases outside gene matches: 9. The CDR3 region is CASSLALPAGGGEQFF. CDR3 in DNA: TGTGCCAGCAGCTTAGCGCTCCCAGCGGGAGGCGGTGAGCAGTTCTTC.

This clonotype was observed at least ten times. CDR3 DNA sequence: TGTGCCAGCAGTTTGACAGCCTCCTACGAGCAGTACTTC. This translates into CASSLTASYEQYF. V is TRBV12-3 or TRBV12-4 and J is TRBJ2-7; weak D call: TRBD1 (5 bases). The V end lost 3 bases, the J end lost 0 bases, and 6 bases lay between the germline ends. The CDR3 has 13 residues.

This clonotype was recorded at least ten times. This chain connects TRBV7-9 to TRBJ1-3; D gene ambiguous. The CDR3 is 13 residues long. CDR1 and CDR2 (germline): SEHNR, FQNEAQ (reference sequence). Trimming cost V 11 bases and J 0 bases, with 11 bases left between them. The CDR3 region is CASARGSGNTIYF. The CDR3 nucleotides are TGTGCCTCCGCCAGAGGCTCTGGAAACACCATATATTTT.

In its sample, this clonotype was seen many times. V gene TRBV7-2 combines with J gene TRBJ2-3, with 13 bases aligning to TRBD2. Germline V gene sequence: CDR1 SGHTA, CDR2 FQGNSA. The CDR3 covers 18 residues. J lost 1 base, V lost 1 base, and 5 bases had no gene match. The chain's CDR3 is CASSLVGTSGIGTDTQYF. The DNA for the CDR3 is TGTGCCAGCAGCTTAGTGGGGACTAGCGGGATAGGCACAGATACGCAGTATTTT. The complete variable domain, with remaining parts taken from reference TRBV7-2 and TRBJ2-3, reads GAGVSQSPSNKVTEKGKDVELRCDPISGHTALYWYRQSLGQGLEFLIYFQGNSAPDKSGLPSDRFSAERTGGSVSTLTIQRTQQEDSAVYLCASSLVGTSGIGTDTQYFGPGTRLTVL.

This clonotype came up many times. The chain uses TRBV3-1 and TRBJ2-4, with no clear D. Germline assignment: CDR1 LGHDT and CDR2 YNNKEL (reference sequence). The CDR3 extends over 16 amino acids. Trimming stripped 1 base from V and 5 bases from J, with 15 bases between. CDR3 protein: CASSQGSAVHQNIQYF. The CDR3 DNA reads as TGTGCCAGCAGCCAAGGTTCTGCGGTTCACCAAAACATTCAGTACTTC.

In regard to this clonotype: The conserved closing phenylalanine or tryptophan is absent in this CDR3, likely reflecting a read error. V usage is TRBV6-6 and J usage is TRBJ1-2, with TRBD1 matching over 7 bases. The CDR3 is 15 residues long. CDR1 and CDR2 (germline): MNHNY, SVGAGI (reference sequence). V was pared by 6 bases and J by 5 bases, with 12 bases of the junction left unmatched. In DNA, the CDR3 is TGTGCCAGCAGCCATTTAAGACAGGGAAGTTATGGCTACACCCTC. This sequence encodes CASSHLRQGSYGYTL.

There are a few counts of this clonotype. This chain links TRBV28 with TRBJ2-3; D is perhaps TRBD1 (5 bases). The CDR3 consists of 16 residues. Trimming shortened V by 6 bases and J by 4 bases, and 20 bases separated the two germline ends. In germline, CDR1 is MDHEN, CDR2 SYDVKM. The CDR3: CASSPFGHRGADTQYF. Here the CDR3 DNA reads TGTGCCAGCAGCCCGTTTGGACACCGAGGAGCAGATACGCAGTATTTT.

In its sample, this clonotype was seen many times. The CDR3 coding sequence is TGTGCCAGCAACATACCCGGGGTAACCTACGAGCAGTACTTC. The encoded protein is CASNIPGVTYEQYF. This rearrangement joins TRBV12-3 or TRBV12-4 to TRBJ2-7, with D possibly TRBD2 on 5 matching bases. This CDR3 spans 14 amino acids. V lost 7 bases and J lost 2, with 15 bases in between.